The 30 T cell receptor beta chains listed next were all sequenced from one sample in a study of control samples from healthy donors and cancer patients. Method: immunoSEQ multiplex PCR; TCRdb's copy keeps in-frame clones and lacks some. This sample has tens of thousands of clones, with approximately 84% found just once. Sequencing was carried out using PBMCs. The receptors originated from a man in his 70s with lung cancer.

This clone has just a few counts. The J gene is TRBJ1-2, the V gene TRBV5-1; D is undetermined. This CDR3 has 13 amino acids. Germline-derived CDR1 and CDR2 are SGHRS and YFSETQ. V lost 0 bases and J 1 base, leaving 4 bases between the germline ends. The CDR3, as DNA: TGCGCCAGCAGCTTGGACGGTAACTATGGCTACACCTTC. Its translation: CASSLDGNYGYTF.

Written as DNA, the CDR3 is TGTGCCAGCAGTTTGTCAGGGACACAGCCCCAGCATTTT. It translates to CASSLSGTQPQHF. The chain links TRBV6-2 or TRBV6-3 to TRBJ1-5; perhaps TRBD1 as D (6 bases). V was trimmed by 4 bases and J by 7 bases, leaving 11 bases between them. This CDR3 spans 13 amino acids. Germline V gives CDR1 MNHEY, CDR2 SVGEGT.

The chain carries TRBV7-3 and TRBJ2-7; 8 nucleotides match TRBD1. This CDR3 has 18 amino acids. Germline V gene data show CDR1 as SGHTA and CDR2 as FQGTGA. V shed 3 bases and J 2 bases; nucleotides not matched to a gene: 15. In DNA form, the CDR3 reads TGTGCCAGCAGCTTCAAACCACCCGACAGGGGAATCGCCTACGAGCAGTACTTC. Protein: CASSFKPPDRGIAYEQYF.

The chain is built from TRBV28 and TRBJ1-5, with TRBD1 identical over 8 bases. Germline trimming cut 6 bases from V and 6 bases from J; bases unmatched to any gene: 7. The CDR3 extends over 14 amino acids. Germline assignment: CDR1 MDHEN and CDR2 SYDVKM. The CDR3 DNA is TGTGCCAGCAGAATCCCCAGGGGGCGTCAGCCCCAGCATTTT. Translated: CASRIPRGRQPQHF. The entire variable domain, with the rest obtained from reference TRBV28 and TRBJ1-5, is as follows: DVKVTQSSRYLVKRTGEKVFLECVQDMDHENMFWYRQDPGLGLRLIYFSYDVKMKEKGDIPEGYSVSREKKERFSLILESASTNQTSMYLCASRIPRGRQPQHFGDGTRLSIL.

This clone was found a few times. This sequence joins TRBV7-9 and TRBJ1-6; D is undetermined. CDR3 length equals 15 residues. Germline assignment: CDR1 SEHNR and CDR2 FQNEAQ (reference sequence). Deletions cut 5 bases from V and 3 bases from J, with 11 bases between. Here the CDR3 DNA reads TGTGCCAGCAGCGACCGGGCAAACTATAATTCACCCCTCCACTTT. Its protein product is CASSDRANYNSPLHF.

The V and J genes are TRBV4-1 and TRBJ2-2; TRBD2 matches at 8 bases. Germline loops: CDR1 MGHRA, CDR2 YSYEKL. The CDR3 has 17 residues. Trimming at V came to 0 bases and at J to 5 bases, leaving 8 bases not matched to a gene. CDR3 sequence: CASSQEGGLAATGELFF. CDR3 coding DNA: TGCGCCAGCAGCCAAGAGGGCGGACTAGCTGCGACCGGGGAGCTGTTTTTT.

The genes are TRBV5-6 and TRBJ2-7; D might be TRBD2 (6 bases). Between the trimmed V and J ends, which lost 0 bases and 2 bases, there was a span of 12 bases. Germline values: CDR1 SGHDT, CDR2 YYEEEE. The CDR3 has 15 amino acids. CDR3 amino acids: CASSLVGASAYEQYF. The CDR3 DNA reads as TGTGCCAGCAGCTTGGTGGGCGCTAGCGCCTACGAGCAGTACTTC.

The chain uses TRBV6-2 or TRBV6-3 and TRBJ2-1; D possibly uses TRBD1 or TRBD2 (5 bases each). The CDR3 extends over 13 amino acids. The V end was cut by 0 bases, the J end by 6 bases, with 6 bases between. Germline CDR1 is MNHEY and CDR2 is SVGEGT. The DNA for the CDR3 is TGTGCCAGCAGTTACTCGAGGGGCAATGAGCAGTTCTTC. It codes for CASSYSRGNEQFF.

This chain joins TRBV11-2 and TRBJ1-6; D not certain. Germline V gives CDR1 SGHAT, CDR2 FQNNGV. Trimming left V 3 bases short and J 8 bases short, with 11 bases between. This CDR3 region has 14 residues. CDR3 amino acids: CASSLGGLYSPLHF. The CDR3 DNA sequence: TGTGCCAGCAGCTTGGGAGGTCTTTATTCACCCCTCCACTTT.

This clone has more than one count but fewer than ten. This chain joins TRBV14 and TRBJ1-6; unclear D gene. Looked up from germline, CDR1 is SGHDN and CDR2 is FVKESK. Trimming removed 5 bases at V and 7 bases at J, with 12 bases between. This CDR3 is built from 14 residues. The CDR3 region is CASSTQPSNSPLHF. The CDR3 nucleotides read TGTGCCAGCAGCACGCAGCCATCCAATTCACCCCTCCACTTT. The complete variable domain, with remaining parts taken from reference TRBV14 and TRBJ1-6, reads EAGVTQFPSHSVIEKGQTVTLRCDPISGHDNLYWYRRVMGKEIKFLLHFVKESKQDESGMPNNRFLAERTGGTYSTLKVQPAELEDSGVYFCASSTQPSNSPLHFGNGTRLTVT.

The J gene is TRBJ1-4, the V gene TRBV28, with 8 bases that match TRBD1. Germline V gene sequence: CDR1 MDHEN, CDR2 SYDVKM. Trimming at V came to 7 bases and at J to 12 bases, leaving 13 bases not matched to a gene. The CDR3 is 14 amino acids. This CDR3 reads CASTLGQATRELFF. CDR3 DNA: TGTGCCAGCACCTTGGGACAGGCAACGCGGGAACTGTTTTTT.

This chain joins TRBV18 and TRBJ2-1; the match to TRBD1 covers 7 bases. Per the germline V gene, CDR1 is KGHSH and CDR2 is LQKENI. CDR3 size: 16 residues. Trimming took 0 bases from V and 7 from J; bases not matched to a gene: 9. DNA of the CDR3: TGTGCCAGCTCACCACCGGTAACAGGGGTCTCGAATGAGCAGTTCTTC. It translates to CASSPPVTGVSNEQFF.

V is TRBV4-2 and J is TRBJ2-7; D is unresolved. Trimming stripped 1 base from V and 2 bases from J, with 15 bases between. This CDR3 spans 16 amino acids. Germline V gene sequence: CDR1 LGHNA, CDR2 YNFKEQ. The CDR3 DNA follows: TGTGCCAGCAGCCAAGTTAGTACCGCCGCCGCCTACGAGCAGTACTTC. It yields the protein CASSQVSTAAAYEQYF.

This chain joins TRBV18 and TRBJ1-6; 7 positions match TRBD1. V gave up 5 bases and J gave up 2 bases; unmatched junction bases: 6. This CDR3 spans 16 amino acids. Germline assignment: CDR1 KGHSH and CDR2 LQKENI. The CDR3 nucleotides read TGTGCCAGCTCAAAGGGCACAGGGGCCTATAATTCACCCCTCCACTTT. This encodes CASSKGTGAYNSPLHF.

This rearrangement joins TRBV5-1 to TRBJ2-6; D tentatively reads TRBD1 or TRBD2 (5 bases each). The CDR3 consists of 15 residues. Looked up from germline, CDR1 is SGHRS and CDR2 is YFSETQ. Trimming shortened V by 4 bases and J by 2 bases, and 10 bases separated the two germline ends. CDR3 region: CASSEGTAGANVLTF. For the CDR3, the DNA is TGCGCCAGCAGCGAAGGGACGGCTGGGGCCAACGTCCTGACTTTC.

The chain's CDR3 is CASSLGQDYGYTF. The CDR3 coding sequence is TGCGCCAGCAGCTTGGGCCAGGACTATGGCTACACCTTC. The chain uses TRBV5-1 and TRBJ1-2; D gene uncertain. CDR3 size: 13 residues. Trimming left V 0 bases short and J 3 bases short, with 6 bases between. CDR1 SGHRS and CDR2 YFSETQ come from the germline V gene.

V usage is TRBV5-4 and J usage is TRBJ2-5, with a possible D match to TRBD2 (5 bases). Germline V gene data show CDR1 as SGHNT and CDR2 as YYREEE (reference sequence). The CDR3 totals 13 residues. Trimming took 0 bases from V and 4 from J, leaving 7 bases between them. The CDR3 region is CASSLDGLETQYF. The DNA for the CDR3 is TGTGCCAGCAGCTTGGACGGACTAGAGACCCAGTACTTC.

V gene TRBV7-9 combines with J gene TRBJ2-7; maybe TRBD2 (6 bases). CDR3 length: 13 amino acids. V lost 10 bases and J lost 6, with 19 bases in between. Per the germline V gene, CDR1 is SEHNR and CDR2 is FQNEAQ (reference sequence). The CDR3 region has the DNA TGTGCCACCGGGGGTTTCACAACGACCGAGCAGTACTTC. Protein: CATGGFTTTEQYF.

The genes are TRBV3-1 (or the pseudogene TRBV3-2) and TRBJ2-3; 8 nucleotides line up with TRBD2. The CDR3 is 15 residues long. Germline lookup yields CDR1 LGHDT and CDR2 YNNKEL (reference sequence). V shed 3 bases and J 1 base; nucleotides not matched to a gene: 3. The CDR3, as DNA: TGTGCCAGCAGCCAGCGGGGGGCGGGCACAGATACGCAGTATTTT. It encodes CASSQRGAGTDTQYF.

V and J are TRBV9 and TRBJ1-1; D is ambiguous. In germline, CDR1 is SGDLS, CDR2 YYNGEE. V was pared by 4 bases and J by 7 bases, with 23 bases between. The CDR3 loop spans 16 amino acids. CDR3 nucleotide sequence: TGTGCCAGCAGCTTCCCGGGAAAGACGGGAGGGCTTGAAGCTTTCTTT. Amino acids: CASSFPGKTGGLEAFF.

This clone came up once. The chain links TRBV30 to TRBJ1-2, with 8 bases fitting TRBD1. CDR1 GTSNPN and CDR2 SVGIG come from the germline V gene (reference sequence). The CDR3 is 14 residues long. J was trimmed by 7 bases and V by 0 bases; bases with no gene match: 7. The CDR3: CAWSVLAQGGGYTF. CDR3 sequence (DNA): TGTGCCTGGAGTGTACTGGCACAGGGGGGTGGCTACACCTTC.

The chain combines TRBV5-1 with TRBJ2-2; possibly TRBD1 for D (5 bases). The CDR3 loop spans 16 amino acids. Between the trimmed V and J ends, which lost 2 bases and 0 bases, there was a span of 11 bases. CDR1 is SGHRS and CDR2 is YFSETQ in the germline V gene. DNA of the CDR3: TGCGCCAGCAGCTTTGGACACGAGACGAACACCGGGGAGCTGTTTTTT. Its protein is CASSFGHETNTGELFF.

This chain joins TRBV6-2 or TRBV6-3 and TRBJ2-2; D is undetermined. Germline CDR1 and CDR2: MNHEY and SVGEGT. The CDR3 totals 14 residues. Trimming pared 6 bases from V and 9 bases from J, leaving 17 bases between. The CDR3 nucleotides are TGTGCCAGCAGCTTTAATGCTGGGTTCCGGGAGCTGTTTTTT. Encoded protein: CASSFNAGFRELFF.

This chain joins TRBV27 and TRBJ1-5; no clear D. Germline values: CDR1 MNHEY, CDR2 SMNVEV (reference sequence). The CDR3 is made up of 14 amino acids. V lost 5 bases to trimming and J lost 11 bases, with 19 bases between them. CDR3 nucleotide sequence: TGTGCCAGCAGTCTCCACCGGGGTGATAGTGCCCAGCATTTT. The encoded protein is CASSLHRGDSAQHF.

This clone showed up just a few times. The same CDR3 can be traced to other DNA sequences in this sample. The chain couples TRBV11-2 to TRBJ2-7, with TRBD1 identical over 7 bases. The V segment lost 5 bases and the J segment 5 bases; nucleotides outside the gene matches: 12. The CDR3 is 15 amino acids. Germline assignment: CDR1 SGHAT and CDR2 FQNNGV. The CDR3 nucleotides read TGTGCCAGCAGCCCTACGTCCGGGACAGTAAACGAGCAGTACTTC. The encoded protein is CASSPTSGTVNEQYF. Drawing the rest from reference TRBV11-2 and TRBJ2-7, the complete variable domain is EAGVAQSPRYKIIEKRQSVAFWCNPISGHATLYWYQQILGQGPKLLIQFQNNGVVDDSQLPKDRFSAERLKGVDSTLKIQPAKLEDSAVYLCASSPTSGTVNEQYFGPGTRLTVT.

V is TRBV20-1 and J is TRBJ2-1; D is unresolved. V was shortened by 1 base and J by 6 bases, with 4 bases between the two germline ends. CDR3 length: 11 residues. CDR1 is DFQATT, CDR2 SNEGSKA, per germline (reference sequence). The CDR3 DNA is TGCAGTGCTAGAGGGGCCAATGAGCAGTTCTTC. It codes for CSARGANEQFF.

This chain uses TRBV9 with TRBJ2-3; no reliable D call. This CDR3 has 14 residues. Germline V gene sequence: CDR1 SGDLS, CDR2 YYNGEE. Deletions cut 1 base from V and 6 bases from J, with 12 bases between. The CDR3 loop is CASSVIPQPDTQYF. The DNA for the CDR3 is TGTGCCAGCAGCGTAATCCCCCAACCTGATACGCAGTATTTT.

The V and J genes are TRBV4-1 and TRBJ1-4, with TRBD1 matching 8 bases. The CDR3 runs to 16 residues. The J segment lost 7 bases and the V segment lost 0 bases, leaving 7 bases of the junction unmatched. Germline V gene lookup returns CDR1 MGHRA and CDR2 YSYEKL. Here the CDR3 reads CASSQDGQGRGEKLFF. In DNA form, the CDR3 reads TGCGCCAGCAGCCAAGATGGACAGGGTAGGGGTGAAAAACTGTTTTTT.

This sequence joins TRBV27 and TRBJ2-7; the match to TRBD1 covers 7 bases. Germline V CDR1 and CDR2: MNHEY, SMNVEV (reference sequence). The CDR3 is made up of 14 amino acids. V shed 6 bases and J 4 bases; nucleotides not matched to a gene: 9. CDR3 sequence (DNA): TGTGCCAGCAGCGCGCCGGGACAGTTATACGAGCAGTACTTC. Amino acid sequence: CASSAPGQLYEQYF.

The chain recombines TRBV7-9 with TRBJ2-7; perhaps TRBD1 as D (5 bases). V was shortened by 5 bases and J by 2 bases, with 19 bases between the two germline ends. Germline V gene sequence: CDR1 SEHNR, CDR2 FQNEAQ (reference sequence). The CDR3 runs to 16 residues. The CDR3 DNA is TGTGCCAGCAGCCACCCCCAGCAGGGTGGGACCTACGAGCAGTACTTC. Residues: CASSHPQQGGTYEQYF.